One and the same sample provided the 26 T cell receptor beta chains below, sequenced in a study of T cell responses to AZD1222 COVID-19 vaccine. Here immunoSEQ multiplex PCR was the method, and the copy in TCRdb shows in-frame clones only, minus some. The sample contains 95,000 to 150,000 clones, more than 80% of which appear only once. Specimen: peripheral blood, collected on day 0 of AZD1222 vaccination. The receptors were gathered from an adult in good health.

V and J are TRBV3-1 (or the pseudogene TRBV3-2) and TRBJ1-2; D is unclear. The CDR3 contains 12 residues. The germline V gene encodes CDR1 LGHDT and CDR2 YNNKEL (reference sequence). V was shortened by 2 bases and J by 8 bases, with 9 bases between the two germline ends. The CDR3 protein is CASSQQVSGYTF. CDR3 DNA sequence: TGTGCCAGCAGCCAACAGGTCTCGGGCTACACCTTC.

The rearrangement uses TRBV7-2 and TRBJ2-4; D is unresolved. V was shortened by 2 bases and J by 9 bases, with 23 bases between the two germline ends. Germline V gives CDR1 SGHTA, CDR2 FQGNSA. The length of the CDR3 is 17 residues. CDR3 protein: CASSLRGSTKKLSIQYF. DNA for the CDR3: TGTGCCAGCAGCTTACGAGGTTCTACGAAAAAACTGAGCATTCAGTACTTC.

The rearrangement joins TRBV5-6 to TRBJ2-5; maybe TRBD1 (6 bases). The CDR3 has 15 amino acids. Trimming pared 2 bases from V and 1 base from J, leaving 12 bases between. Germline V gene data show CDR1 as SGHDT and CDR2 as YYEEEE. CDR3 loop: CASSFVTGPQETQYF. For the CDR3, the DNA is TGTGCCAGCAGCTTCGTGACAGGACCCCAAGAGACCCAGTACTTC.

In its sample, this clone was seen a few times. The chain carries TRBV11-1 and TRBJ1-1; D call uncertain. Trimming removed 5 bases from V and 6 bases from J, with 7 bases in between. Germline V gene sequence: CDR1 SGHAT, CDR2 FQDESV (reference sequence). The CDR3 is 11 amino acids. Written as DNA, the CDR3 is TGTGCCAGCAGCCCGGAGTCTGAAGCTTTCTTT. It codes for CASSPESEAFF.

The chain recombines TRBV28 with TRBJ2-7; D is perhaps TRBD2 (5 bases). Trimming left V 3 bases short and J 0 bases short, with 12 bases between. The CDR3 loop spans 15 amino acids. Germline assignment: CDR1 MDHEN and CDR2 SYDVKM. The CDR3 here is CASSFASRSSYEQYF. The CDR3 DNA reads TGTGCCAGCAGTTTCGCTAGCCGAAGCTCCTACGAGCAGTACTTC. The variable domain in full, with the rest retrieved from reference TRBV28 and TRBJ2-7, is DVKVTQSSRYLVKRTGEKVFLECVQDMDHENMFWYRQDPGLGLRLIYFSYDVKMKEKGDIPEGYSVSREKKERFSLILESASTNQTSMYLCASSFASRSSYEQYFGPGTRLTVT.

The V gene is TRBV9, the J gene TRBJ2-5, with no clear D. Between the trimmed V and J ends, which lost 0 bases and 4 bases, there was a span of 10 bases. Germline V gene lookup returns CDR1 SGDLS and CDR2 YYNGEE. The CDR3 runs 14 residues. CDR3 nucleotide sequence: TGTGCCAGCAGCGTAGGAGCCTCGGGAGAGACCCAGTACTTC. This gives the protein CASSVGASGETQYF. Full variable domain (rest looked up from reference TRBV9 and TRBJ2-5): DSGVTQTPKHLITATGQRVTLRCSPRSGDLSVYWYQQSLDQGLQFLIQYYNGEERAKGNILERFSAQQFPDLHSELNLSSLELGDSALYFCASSVGASGETQYFGPGTRLLVL.

The chain joins TRBV10-3 to TRBJ2-1; D gene unclear. The CDR3 has 14 residues. With 0 bases removed from V and 3 bases from J, the gap between germline ends came to 6 bases. Per germline, CDR1 ENHRY and CDR2 SYGVKD. CDR3 loop: CAISESTSYNEQFF. The CDR3 DNA follows: TGTGCCATCAGTGAGTCGACGAGCTACAATGAGCAGTTCTTC.

The rearrangement links TRBV6-2 or TRBV6-3 to TRBJ2-5, with a tentative D call TRBD2 (5 bases). The V gene lost 0 bases and the J gene lost 7 bases, with 12 bases spanning the gap. In germline, CDR1 is MNHEY, CDR2 SVGEGT. This CDR3 comprises 14 residues. CDR3: CASSYSGQSGTQYF. Here the CDR3 DNA reads TGTGCCAGCAGTTACTCTGGCCAGAGCGGGACCCAGTACTTC.

The chain combines TRBV7-2 with TRBJ1-3; D is ambiguous. This CDR3 has 13 residues. Germline CDR1 SGHTA, CDR2 FQGNSA. V lost 2 bases and J lost 4, with 6 bases in between. CDR3 DNA: TGTGCCAGCAGCTTAAAAAGAGGAAACACCATATATTTT. Translated: CASSLKRGNTIYF.

This chain links TRBV19 with TRBJ2-7; 8 nucleotides match TRBD2. Unmatched junction bases numbered 6, after V lost 1 base and J lost 1 base. Germline V CDR1 and CDR2: LNHDA, SQIVND (reference sequence). CDR3 length: 16 residues. CDR3 DNA: TGTGCCAGTAGTATAGGAGGTAGCGGGGTATCCTACGAGCAGTACTTC. As protein: CASSIGGSGVSYEQYF.

The V and J genes are TRBV7-2 and TRBJ2-7; D is undetermined. The CDR3 sequence is 14 residues long. V shed 5 bases and J shed 11 bases, with 22 bases lying between them. The V gene's germline CDR1 is SGHTA and CDR2 FQGNSA. CDR3 residues: CASSQDPQFGPKYF. The CDR3, as DNA: TGTGCCAGCAGCCAGGACCCCCAATTCGGGCCAAAGTACTTC.

The chain couples TRBV5-1 to TRBJ2-4, with D possibly being TRBD1 (6 bases). Germline CDR1 reads SGHRS; CDR2 reads YFSETQ. This CDR3 region has 15 residues. V was trimmed by 10 bases and J by 0 bases, leaving 17 bases between them. CDR3 sequence: CASRTDSIAKNIQYF. For the CDR3, the DNA is TGCGCCTCTCGGACGGACAGTATAGCCAAAAACATTCAGTACTTC.

This chain joins TRBV7-9 and TRBJ1-5; D might be TRBD1 (5 bases). This CDR3 comprises 16 residues. V lost 2 bases, J lost 1 base, and 12 bases lay in between. Germline CDR1 SEHNR, CDR2 FQNEAQ (reference sequence). The CDR3 is CASSLSGPGSNQPQHF. Here the CDR3 DNA reads TGTGCCAGCAGCTTATCGGGGCCGGGGAGCAATCAGCCCCAGCATTTT.

CDR3: CASSLDRAGGPQETQYF. The CDR3 DNA sequence: TGTGCCAGCAGTCTGGACCGAGCGGGAGGACCTCAAGAGACCCAGTACTTC. The gene calls are TRBV6-6 and TRBJ2-5; 9 bases are a match to TRBD2. V dropped 5 bases and J dropped 2; count of bases not matched to a gene: 12. Germline V gene data show CDR1 as MNHNY and CDR2 as SVGAGI (reference sequence). The CDR3 runs 17 residues.

The chain joins TRBV6-5 to TRBJ1-1; D gene unclear. The V gene lost 6 bases and the J gene lost 4 bases, with 15 bases spanning the gap. CDR1 MNHEY and CDR2 SVGAGI come from the germline V gene. The CDR3 sequence is 14 residues long. CDR3 region: CASRRAGSGTEAFF. DNA for the CDR3: TGTGCCAGCAGAAGGGCCGGATCCGGCACTGAAGCTTTCTTT.

The V and J genes are TRBV9 and TRBJ1-4; 9 bases map to TRBD1. Per germline, CDR1 SGDLS and CDR2 YYNGEE. This CDR3 is 16 amino acids long. With 3 bases clipped from V and 3 bases from J, the junction kept 6 bases outside the gene matches. The CDR3 DNA reads as TGTGCCAGCAGCGGACAGGGGGACTCGGCTAATGAAAAACTGTTTTTT. Translated, it gives CASSGQGDSANEKLFF.

This clone has a handful of counts. The chain combines TRBV6-5 with TRBJ2-7, with 7 nucleotides matching TRBD1. The CDR3 has 15 amino acids. J gave up 2 bases and V 0 bases, and 4 bases lay outside the gene matches. Germline V gene sequence: CDR1 MNHEY, CDR2 SVGAGI. In DNA form, the CDR3 reads TGTGCCAGCAGTTACTCGAGGACAGGAACCTACGAGCAGTACTTC. Translating it yields CASSYSRTGTYEQYF.

This clone showed up just once. V gene TRBV30 combines with J gene TRBJ1-2; D unresolved. The V end was cut by 1 base, the J end by 4 bases, with 4 bases between. Germline V lookup: CDR1 GTSNPN, CDR2 SVGIG (reference sequence). The CDR3 sequence is 11 residues long. CDR3 nucleotide sequence: TGTGCCTGGAGTGACACCTATGGCTACACCTTC. Translating it yields CAWSDTYGYTF.

The chain carries TRBV24-1 and TRBJ2-7; D not resolved. Trimming took off 1 base at V and 5 bases at J, with 5 bases between the two ends. The CDR3 extends over 12 amino acids. Looked up from germline, CDR1 is KGHDR and CDR2 is SFDVKD. The DNA of the CDR3 is TGTGCCACCAGTGATTTTAAAAACGAGCAGTACTTC. It translates to CATSDFKNEQYF.

The V call is TRBV28, the J call TRBJ1-1, with D possibly TRBD1 on 5 matching bases. The ends were cut back, 1 base at V and 4 bases at J, with 7 bases in the middle. Germline-derived CDR1 and CDR2 are MDHEN and SYDVKM. This CDR3 comprises 13 residues. The CDR3 region is CASSLSGVTEAFF. The CDR3 nucleotides read TGTGCCAGCAGTTTATCGGGGGTCACTGAAGCTTTCTTT.

This rearrangement joins TRBV10-2 to TRBJ2-2; D may be TRBD1 or TRBD2 (5 bases each). Between the trimmed V and J ends, which lost 8 bases and 1 base, there was a span of 14 bases. CDR3 length: 15 amino acids. Germline-derived CDR1 and CDR2 are WSHSY and SAAADI. CDR3 residues: CASRTGTGNTGELFF. The CDR3 DNA sequence: TGCGCCAGCCGTACCGGGACCGGGAACACCGGGGAGCTGTTTTTT.

The V call is TRBV3-1 (or the pseudogene TRBV3-2), the J call TRBJ1-3; D not resolved. Germline-derived CDR1 and CDR2 are LGHDT and YNNKEL (reference sequence). CDR3 length: 14 amino acids. V was shortened by 1 base and J by 4 bases, with 8 bases between the two germline ends. CDR3 sequence (DNA): TGTGCCAGCAGCCAAGGGTTCGGGGGAAACACCATATATTTT. This translates into CASSQGFGGNTIYF.

The rearrangement links TRBV10-3 to TRBJ2-3, with a tentative D call TRBD2 (5 bases). Per germline, CDR1 ENHRY and CDR2 SYGVKD. V was pared by 10 bases and J by 4 bases, with 12 bases between. The CDR3 totals 12 residues. The CDR3 protein is CATAPEADTQYF. For the CDR3, the DNA is TGTGCCACGGCCCCGGAGGCAGATACGCAGTATTTT.

The chain combines TRBV6-2 or TRBV6-3 with TRBJ1-4; D remains unclear. From germline, CDR1 is MNHEY and CDR2 SVGEGT. Trimming took 2 bases from V and 10 from J, leaving 17 bases between them. The CDR3 contains 15 residues. The CDR3 sequence: CASSYDGSKTGKLFF. The CDR3 DNA is TGTGCCAGCAGTTACGACGGATCCAAAACGGGAAAACTGTTTTTT.

This clone was seen a few times. The J gene is TRBJ1-6, the V gene TRBV30; D perhaps matches TRBD1 (6 bases). CDR3 length: 12 amino acids. Germline assignment: CDR1 GTSNPN and CDR2 SVGIG (reference sequence). V dropped 5 bases and J dropped 10 bases, with 12 bases sitting between them. The CDR3 sequence: CAWDRSGSPLHF. The CDR3 nucleotides read TGTGCCTGGGACAGGTCAGGATCACCCCTCCACTTT.

The gene calls are TRBV19 and TRBJ1-6; D may be TRBD1 (6 bases). The ends were cut back, 9 bases at V and 8 bases at J, with 17 bases in the middle. The CDR3 is 14 amino acids. CDR1 LNHDA and CDR2 SQIVND come from the germline V gene (reference sequence). CDR3 in DNA: TGTGCCAGCGCCCTAGGGGGGATTGATTCACCCCTCCACTTT. As protein: CASALGGIDSPLHF.